Listed here is a single T cell receptor beta chain. The antigen is undetermined. This specimen belongs to a study of shared clonotypes between healthy human individuals. Researchers ran the assay at a deep level. Data came from immunoSEQ multiplex PCR; TCRdb stores just in-frame clones and leaves some out. The sample has 850,000 to 1,100,000 clones, 77% seen once. Findings of the study overall: All-four-donor shared clonotypes had higher generation probabilities than non-shared clonotypes did. Clonotypes that were shared across a handful of donors made up around 5% of naive CD4 clonotypes.

V was trimmed by 6 bases and J by 4 bases, leaving 18 bases between them. The CDR3 totals 15 residues. Germline V gene lookup returns CDR1 WNHNN and CDR2 SYGVQD (reference sequence). Input material: memory CD4+ T cells from PBMCs. Subset: CD45RA-negative fraction. The chain recombines TRBV10-1 with TRBJ2-5; D not certain. The receptor was isolated from a young man in good health. Some clones in this sample may be carry-over from other donors' samples. CDR3 region: CASSDRASTTETQYF. The CDR3 nucleotides are TGCGCCAGCAGCGACCGGGCCTCCACGACAGAGACCCAGTACTTC.